These 28 T cell receptor beta chains were sequenced from one sample in a study of human T cells and chemical hapten exposure (dated by TCRdb to the early 2020s). Library method: RACE. This sample was sequenced with a NextSeq 500. Through fastp at Q25 and MiXCR, TCRdb rebuilt clones from the public reads, retaining in-frame beta chains. Under each unique CDR3 protein, matching rows form one entry showing the most common genes and DNA. The sample data list 350,000 to 400,000 distinct CDR3 sequences, and nearly 6.5% of these were observed just once. The biggest ten clones account for 5% to 6% of the sample. The time point label here, explained by the study, means: patch test 2, 6 weeks after DPC sensitization. The sample's treatment or condition label, decoded: therapeutic diphenylcyclopropenone sensitization with weekly scalp DPC. This sample comprised whole blood, obtained in connection with sensitization to the hapten diphenylcyclopropenone (DPC). These TCRs come from a woman aged 18-29 years with alopecia areata. Some clones in this sample may be carry-over from other donors' samples.

The rearrangement joins TRBV5-1 to TRBJ2-7, with a possible D match to TRBD2 (7 bases). CDR1 is SGHRS and CDR2 is YFSETQ in the germline V gene. The CDR3 extends over 18 amino acids. The germline V and J ends were trimmed by 1 base and 2 bases, with 22 bases remaining between them. The CDR3 is CASSLFGGRSGKAYEQYF. The CDR3 nucleotides are TGCGCCAGCAGCTTGTTCGGGGGGCGATCGGGGAAGGCCTACGAGCAGTACTTC.

The genes are TRBV6-6 and TRBJ2-1; D remains unclear. The V and J ends lost 5 bases and 4 bases respectively, with 9 bases between them. Germline lookup yields CDR1 MNHNY and CDR2 SVGAGI (reference sequence). The CDR3 extends over 13 amino acids. DNA of the CDR3: TGTGCCAGCAGTAGCCTAGATTACAATGAGCAGTTCTTC. This gives the protein CASSSLDYNEQFF.

This clonotype was observed a handful of times. The CDR3 nucleotides are TGTGCCAGCTCACGAGAGGACGACGAAGCTTTCTTT. It specifies CASSREDDEAFF. The chain employs TRBV18 and TRBJ1-1; D call uncertain. The germline gives CDR1 KGHSH, CDR2 LQKENI. V gave up 4 bases and J gave up 8 bases, with 11 bases separating them. This CDR3 spans 12 amino acids. The complete variable domain, with remaining parts taken from reference TRBV18 and TRBJ1-1, reads NAGVMQNPRHLVRRRGQEARLRCSPMKGHSHVYWYRQLPEEGLKFMVYLQKENIIDESGMPKERFSAEFPKEGPSILRIQQVVRGDSAAYFCASSREDDEAFFGQGTRLTVV.

The chain combines TRBV3-1 with TRBJ2-7; either TRBD1 or TRBD2 may fit D (5 bases each). The germline gives CDR1 LGHDT, CDR2 YNNKEL (reference sequence). This CDR3 has 12 residues. V dropped 1 base and J dropped 6 bases, with 7 bases sitting between them. The CDR3 DNA sequence: TGTGCCAGCAGCCAAGCCGGGGCCGAGCAGTACTTC. Protein sequence: CASSQAGAEQYF.

This clonotype showed up just a few times. The genes are TRBV7-2 and TRBJ2-5; 9 bases agree with TRBD2. Germline V gene data show CDR1 as SGHTA and CDR2 as FQGNSA. With V trimmed by 4 bases and J by 2 bases, 8 bases remained unmatched. The CDR3 length is 16 residues. This CDR3 reads CASSYIAGAVQETQYF. In DNA, the CDR3 is TGTGCCAGCAGCTATATAGCGGGGGCCGTACAAGAGACCCAGTACTTC.

This clonotype was seen only a few times. V is TRBV12-3 or TRBV12-4 and J is TRBJ2-2; 9 nucleotides line up with TRBD1. The CDR3 loop spans 14 amino acids. The V gene end was trimmed by 7 bases and the J gene end by 7 bases; junction bases not matched to a gene: 7. The CDR3 here is CASIRDRVIGELFF. In nucleotides, the CDR3 is TGTGCCAGCATCCGGGACAGGGTAATCGGGGAGCTGTTTTTT.

This clonotype has more than one count but fewer than ten. This sequence joins TRBV6-5 and TRBJ1-1; no firm D call. Germline V gene lookup returns CDR1 MNHEY and CDR2 SVGAGI. The CDR3 runs 13 residues. The ends were cut back, 0 bases at V and 9 bases at J, with 11 bases in the middle. In nucleotides, the CDR3 is TGTGCCAGCAGTTACTCGCGTGGGTCGAAAGCTTTCTTT. It codes for CASSYSRGSKAFF.

The chain combines TRBV12-3 or TRBV12-4 with TRBJ2-7; TRBD1 aligns across 8 bases. Trimming took 7 bases from V and 0 from J; bases not matched to a gene: 8. The CDR3 spans 15 residues. CDR3 residues: CASTAGGDLSYEQYF. CDR3 DNA sequence: TGTGCCAGCACCGCAGGGGGCGACCTCTCCTACGAGCAGTACTTC.

This clonotype occurred many times. V gene TRBV10-3 combines with J gene TRBJ1-1, with D tentatively TRBD1 (5 bases). With 6 bases removed from V and 7 bases from J, the gap between germline ends came to 9 bases. Germline V lookup: CDR1 ENHRY, CDR2 SYGVKD. The CDR3 length is 11 residues. The CDR3 sequence: CAISSDSEAFF. CDR3 bases: TGTGCCATCAGCTCCGACAGTGAAGCTTTCTTT.

This clonotype was observed a few times. V usage is TRBV7-2 and J usage is TRBJ2-7; 9 bases align to TRBD2. The germline gives CDR1 SGHTA, CDR2 FQGNSA. V trimming: 5 bases; J trimming: 3 bases; junction bases outside the gene matches: 11. This CDR3 is 16 amino acids long. The CDR3 is CASSRSGGPLLYEQYF. The CDR3 bases are TGTGCCAGCAGCCGTAGCGGGGGCCCATTGCTCTACGAGCAGTACTTC.

The table lists this clonotype with a few counts. The chain uses TRBV7-2 and TRBJ2-7, with a tentative D call TRBD1 (5 bases). The germline V and J ends were trimmed by 1 base and 1 base, with 8 bases remaining between them. CDR1 SGHTA and CDR2 FQGNSA come from the germline V gene. This CDR3 region has 14 residues. The CDR3 coding sequence is TGTGCCAGCAGCTTAGTACAGGCATCCTACGAGCAGTACTTC. This encodes CASSLVQASYEQYF.

The V and J genes are TRBV24-1 and TRBJ2-1; 16 nucleotides agree with TRBD2. The CDR3 extends over 19 amino acids. V was clipped by 2 bases and J by 3 bases; unmatched bases: 6. In germline, CDR1 is KGHDR, CDR2 SFDVKD. CDR3 loop: CATSDSGTSGGAVYNEQFF. The CDR3 DNA follows: TGTGCCACCAGTGATTCCGGGACTAGCGGGGGGGCGGTCTACAATGAGCAGTTCTTC.

This clonotype was seen more than once but under ten times. The chain links TRBV6-4 to TRBJ2-7; tentative D call: TRBD2 (7 bases). CDR1 and CDR2 (germline): MRHNA, SNTAGT. Deletions cut 0 bases from V and 6 bases from J, with 18 bases between. CDR3 size: 16 residues. The DNA of the CDR3 is TGTGCCAGCAGTGACTCGGGGGGGGCCCCGGTCGGCGAGCAGTACTTC. Its translation is CASSDSGGAPVGEQYF.

V and J are TRBV7-2 and TRBJ1-2; no clear D gene. V was cut by 4 bases and J by 4 bases, with 13 bases left in between. Germline lookup yields CDR1 SGHTA and CDR2 FQGNSA. The CDR3 is 14 amino acids. The CDR3 DNA follows: TGTGCCAGCAGCTCCGGGTGGATGGGCTATGGCTACACCTTC. The encoded protein is CASSSGWMGYGYTF.

The DNA for the CDR3 is TGTGCCAGCAAGAACGGGTCAGGGCGCATCGGCAATCAGCCCCAGCATTTT. Its translation is CASKNGSGRIGNQPQHF. This chain joins TRBV6-1 and TRBJ1-5; maybe TRBD1 (5 bases). Germline CDR1 reads MNHNS; CDR2 reads SASEGT. The CDR3 runs to 17 residues. V was trimmed by 7 bases and J by 2 bases, leaving 21 bases between them.

This clonotype was observed at least ten times. J is TRBJ1-2 and V is TRBV5-6; the D gene is possibly TRBD1 (5 bases). Germline values: CDR1 SGHDT, CDR2 YYEEEE. This CDR3 comprises 16 residues. The V and J ends lost 2 bases and 8 bases respectively, with 22 bases between them. The CDR3 spells CASSFPPGTRGRGYTF. The CDR3 bases are TGTGCCAGCAGCTTCCCTCCCGGGACGCGGGGGAGAGGCTACACCTTC.

Note on this clonotype: An end of the junction does not agree with germline; a read error may underlie this. This rearrangement joins TRBV7-7 to TRBJ2-5, with 8 bases that match TRBD1. Looked up from germline, CDR1 is SSHAT and CDR2 is FNYEAQ (reference sequence). The CDR3 runs 14 residues. CDR3 bases: TGTGCTAGCAGCTTTCAGGGGGCAGCAGAGACCCAGTACTTC. It translates to CASSFQGAAETQYF.

This clonotype was found many times. The CDR3 DNA reads as TGCGCCAGCAGGGAATCGGGGGGGACTGAAGCTTTCTTT. Encoded protein: CASRESGGTEAFF. The chain has TRBV10-2 and TRBJ1-1, with a possible D match to TRBD1 (5 bases). CDR1 and CDR2 from the germline V gene are WSHSY and SAAADI. With 6 bases removed from V and 5 bases from J, the gap between germline ends came to 13 bases. This CDR3 is built from 13 residues.

V gene TRBV20-1 combines with J gene TRBJ2-2; D may correspond to TRBD1 or TRBD2 (6 bases each). Deletions cut 3 bases from V and 3 bases from J, with 8 bases between. The CDR3 totals 13 residues. Germline CDR1 reads DFQATT; CDR2 reads SNEGSKA (reference sequence). The CDR3 coding sequence is TGCAGTGCTAGTAGGGGGGACACCGGGGAGCTGTTTTTT. It is translated as CSASRGDTGELFF.

This clonotype has a count of ten or more. The chain uses TRBV5-1 and TRBJ2-5, with 7 bases fitting TRBD1. V shed 0 bases and J 1 base; nucleotides not matched to a gene: 6. CDR3 size: 16 residues. Germline CDR1 reads SGHRS; CDR2 reads YFSETQ. The CDR3 spells CASSLGWTGRQETQYF. The CDR3 DNA reads as TGCGCCAGCAGCTTGGGCTGGACAGGCCGCCAAGAGACCCAGTACTTC.

This clonotype was seen many times. The genes are TRBV12-3 or TRBV12-4 and TRBJ1-3, with D uncertain. The CDR3 loop spans 12 amino acids. The V end lost 3 bases, the J end lost 3 bases, and 3 bases lay between the germline ends. The CDR3 loop is CASSFYGNTIYF. CDR3 nucleotides: TGTGCCAGCAGTTTTTATGGAAACACCATATATTTT.

Ten or more counts support this clonotype. The chain is built from TRBV25-1 and TRBJ2-5; 10 nucleotides agree with TRBD1. V shed 8 bases and J 5 bases; nucleotides not matched to a gene: 11. This CDR3 is built from 15 residues. In germline, CDR1 is MGHDK, CDR2 SYGVNS. The CDR3 loop is CASPDRGLVQETQYF. The DNA for the CDR3 is TGTGCCAGCCCCGACAGGGGGCTAGTCCAGGAGACCCAGTACTTC.

V is TRBV4-3 and J is TRBJ2-2; D is possibly TRBD2 (6 bases). V was cut by 4 bases and J by 0 bases, with 9 bases left in between. Germline V gives CDR1 LGHNA, CDR2 YSLEER. The CDR3 runs to 15 residues. Here the CDR3 DNA reads TGCGCCAGCAGCCTATCTAGCGCGAACACCGGGGAGCTGTTTTTT. Amino acids: CASSLSSANTGELFF.

This clonotype has ten or more counts. The CDR3 here is CASSDRVGTDTQYF. In DNA, the CDR3 is TGTGCCAGTAGCGACAGGGTCGGCACAGATACGCAGTATTTT. The chain uses TRBV19 and TRBJ2-3, with 7 bases that match TRBD1. The J segment lost 1 base and the V segment lost 6 bases, leaving 4 bases of the junction unmatched. The V gene's germline CDR1 is LNHDA and CDR2 SQIVND (reference sequence). This CDR3 has 14 residues.

This clonotype was seen many times. V gene TRBV6-2 or TRBV6-3 combines with J gene TRBJ1-5; TRBD1 is a possible D gene (6 bases). This CDR3 comprises 14 residues. Looked up from germline, CDR1 is MNHEY and CDR2 is SVGEGT. Trimming took off 7 bases at V and 5 bases at J, with 15 bases between the two ends. The CDR3 sequence is CASTQRGNDQPQHF. In DNA form, the CDR3 reads TGTGCCAGCACCCAAAGGGGGAACGATCAGCCCCAGCATTTT.

The rearrangement joins TRBV6-1 to TRBJ2-3; 7 positions match TRBD2. The CDR3 spans 16 residues. V lost 6 bases and J lost 4; bases outside the gene matches: 13. Germline CDR1 and CDR2: MNHNS and SASEGT. The CDR3 loop reads CASRPRSGVWPDTQYF. CDR3 nucleotides: TGTGCCAGCAGGCCTAGGAGCGGGGTCTGGCCAGATACGCAGTATTTT.

This clonotype came up many times. The V gene is TRBV2, the J gene TRBJ1-5; D remains ambiguous. This CDR3 has 15 residues. Germline CDR1 SNHLY, CDR2 FYNNEI. V dropped 4 bases and J dropped 3 bases, with 13 bases sitting between them. CDR3 coding DNA: TGTGCCAGCAGTGGTGAGGGAATGTACAATCAGCCCCAGCATTTT. This sequence encodes CASSGEGMYNQPQHF.

This clonotype showed up just a few times. The chain couples TRBV7-6 to TRBJ2-7; maybe TRBD1 (6 bases). Trimming took 3 bases from V and 4 from J, leaving 16 bases between them. This CDR3 is built from 15 residues. Germline CDR1 reads SGHVS; CDR2 reads FNYEAQ. The CDR3 coding sequence is TGTGCCAGCAGCTTCGAGGGTAGCCAGGGGTACGAGCAGTACTTC. As protein: CASSFEGSQGYEQYF.